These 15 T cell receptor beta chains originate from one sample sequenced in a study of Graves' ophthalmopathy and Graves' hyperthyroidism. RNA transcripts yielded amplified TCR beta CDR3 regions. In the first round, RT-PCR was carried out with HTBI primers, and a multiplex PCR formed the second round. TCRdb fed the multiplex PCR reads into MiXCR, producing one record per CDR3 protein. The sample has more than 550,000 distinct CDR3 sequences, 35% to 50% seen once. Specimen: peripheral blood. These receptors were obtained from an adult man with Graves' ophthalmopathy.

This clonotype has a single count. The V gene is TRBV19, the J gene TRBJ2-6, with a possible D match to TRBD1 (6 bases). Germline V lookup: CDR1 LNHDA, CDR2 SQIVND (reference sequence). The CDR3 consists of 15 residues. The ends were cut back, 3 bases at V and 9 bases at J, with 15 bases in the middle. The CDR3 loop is CASSMDSKAGNVLTF. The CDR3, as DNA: TGTGCCAGTAGTATGGACAGTAAGGCGGGCAACGTCCTGACTTTC.

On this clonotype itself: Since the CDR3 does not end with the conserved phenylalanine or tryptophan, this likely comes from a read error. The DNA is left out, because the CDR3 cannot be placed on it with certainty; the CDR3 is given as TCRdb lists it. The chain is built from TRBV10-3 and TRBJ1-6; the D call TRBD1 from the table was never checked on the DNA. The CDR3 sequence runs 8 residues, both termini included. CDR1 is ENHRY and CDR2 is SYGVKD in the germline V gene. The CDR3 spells CAISEAGQ.

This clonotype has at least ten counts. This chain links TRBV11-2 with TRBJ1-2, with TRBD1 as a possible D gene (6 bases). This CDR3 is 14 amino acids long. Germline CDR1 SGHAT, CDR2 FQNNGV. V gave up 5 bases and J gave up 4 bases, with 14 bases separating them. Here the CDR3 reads CASSTQQGGYGYTF. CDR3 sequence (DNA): TGTGCCAGCAGCACCCAACAGGGAGGCTATGGCTACACCTTC.

CDR3 bases: TGTGCCAGCAGCTTATTAGGACGGACGGATCCCCAGCATTTT. Its protein product is CASSLLGRTDPQHF. The chain uses TRBV7-9 and TRBJ1-5; D unresolved. Trimming left V 2 bases short and J 10 bases short, with 15 bases between. CDR3 size: 14 residues. Germline V gene sequence: CDR1 SEHNR, CDR2 FQNEAQ (reference sequence).

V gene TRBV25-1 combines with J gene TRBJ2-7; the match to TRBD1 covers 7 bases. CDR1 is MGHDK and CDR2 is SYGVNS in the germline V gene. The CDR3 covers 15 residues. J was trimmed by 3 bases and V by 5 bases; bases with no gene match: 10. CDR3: CASSLIAGGNYEQYF. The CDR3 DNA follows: TGTGCCAGCAGTTTAATCGCAGGGGGAAACTACGAGCAGTACTTC.

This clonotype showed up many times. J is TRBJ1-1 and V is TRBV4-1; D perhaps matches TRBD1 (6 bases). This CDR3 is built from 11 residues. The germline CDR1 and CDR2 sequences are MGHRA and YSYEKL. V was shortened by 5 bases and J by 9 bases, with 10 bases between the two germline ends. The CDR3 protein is CASSSTGKAFF. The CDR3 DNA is TGCGCCAGCAGCTCGACAGGTAAAGCTTTCTTT.

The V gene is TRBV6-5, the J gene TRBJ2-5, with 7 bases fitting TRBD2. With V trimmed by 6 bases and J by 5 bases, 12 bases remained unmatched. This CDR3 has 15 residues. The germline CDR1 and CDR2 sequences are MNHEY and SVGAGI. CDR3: CASSNIAGIMETQYF. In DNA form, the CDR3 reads TGTGCCAGCAGCAATATAGCGGGTATAATGGAGACCCAGTACTTC.

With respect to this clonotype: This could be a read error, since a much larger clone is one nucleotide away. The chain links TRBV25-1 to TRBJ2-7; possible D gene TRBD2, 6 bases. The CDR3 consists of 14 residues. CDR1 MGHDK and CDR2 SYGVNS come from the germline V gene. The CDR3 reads CASSGAGASHEQYF. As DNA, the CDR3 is TGTGCCAGTAGCGGCGCCGGGGCCTCCCACGAGCAGTACTTC.

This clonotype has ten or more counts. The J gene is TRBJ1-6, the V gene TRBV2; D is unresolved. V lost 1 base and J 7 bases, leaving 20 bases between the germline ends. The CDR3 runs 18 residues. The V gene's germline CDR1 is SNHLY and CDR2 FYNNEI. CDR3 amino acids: CASSEVVFNGGPNSPLHF. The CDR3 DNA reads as TGTGCCAGCAGTGAAGTGGTCTTTAATGGAGGGCCAAATTCACCCCTCCACTTT.

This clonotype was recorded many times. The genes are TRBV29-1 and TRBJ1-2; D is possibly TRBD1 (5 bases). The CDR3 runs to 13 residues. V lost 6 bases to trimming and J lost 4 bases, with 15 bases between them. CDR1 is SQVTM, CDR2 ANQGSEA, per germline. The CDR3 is CSVGSTAFYGYTF. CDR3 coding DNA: TGCAGCGTCGGGTCGACAGCCTTCTATGGCTACACCTTC. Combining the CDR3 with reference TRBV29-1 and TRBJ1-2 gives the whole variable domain SAVISQKPSRDICQRGTSLTIQCQVDSQVTMMFWYRQQPGQSLTLIATANQGSEATYESGFVIDKFPISRPNLTFSTLTVSNMSPEDSSIYLCSVGSTAFYGYTFGSGTRLTVV.

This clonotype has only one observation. The CDR3 bases are TGTGCCAGCAGCGGCTCCGGGACAGGGGACGGCTATGGCTACACCTTC. As protein: CASSGSGTGDGYGYTF. The rearrangement links TRBV7-2 to TRBJ1-2; 10 bases agree with TRBD1. The V gene's germline CDR1 is SGHTA and CDR2 FQGNSA. This CDR3 is 16 amino acids long. Trimming cost V 5 bases and J 4 bases; bases outside gene matches: 10. The full variable domain, rest sourced from reference TRBV7-2 and TRBJ1-2, is GAGVSQSPSNKVTEKGKDVELRCDPISGHTALYWYRQSLGQGLEFLIYFQGNSAPDKSGLPSDRFSAERTGGSVSTLTIQRTQQEDSAVYLCASSGSGTGDGYGYTFGSGTRLTVV.

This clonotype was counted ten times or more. In DNA, the CDR3 is TGCAGCGTTGAATCCGGGAGCAATCAGCCCCAGCATTTT. Translated, it gives CSVESGSNQPQHF. V gene TRBV29-1 combines with J gene TRBJ1-5; D not resolved. Germline CDR1 reads SQVTM; CDR2 reads ANQGSEA. The CDR3 length is 13 residues. V dropped 2 bases and J dropped 1 base, with 6 bases sitting between them.

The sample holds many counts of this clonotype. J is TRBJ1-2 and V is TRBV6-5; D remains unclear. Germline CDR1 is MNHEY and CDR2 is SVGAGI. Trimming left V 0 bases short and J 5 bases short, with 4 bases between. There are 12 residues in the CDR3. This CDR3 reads CASSYSGYGYTF. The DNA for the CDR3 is TGTGCCAGCAGTTACTCAGGGTATGGCTACACCTTC.

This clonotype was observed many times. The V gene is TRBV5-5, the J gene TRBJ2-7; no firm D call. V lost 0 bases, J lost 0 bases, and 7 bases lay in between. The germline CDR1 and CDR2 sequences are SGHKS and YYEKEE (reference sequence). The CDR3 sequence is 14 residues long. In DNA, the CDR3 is TGTGCCAGCAGCTTGGGGTCGACCTCCTACGAGCAGTACTTC. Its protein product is CASSLGSTSYEQYF.

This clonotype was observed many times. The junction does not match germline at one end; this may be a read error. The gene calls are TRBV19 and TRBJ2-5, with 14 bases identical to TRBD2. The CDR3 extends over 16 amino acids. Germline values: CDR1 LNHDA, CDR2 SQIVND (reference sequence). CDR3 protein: CASSRRLAGGQETQYF. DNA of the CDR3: TGCGCCAGCAGCCGCCGACTAGCGGGAGGGCAAGAGACCCAGTACTTC.